This T cell receptor beta chain was sequenced for a study of T cells in Graves' hyperthyroidism and ophthalmopathy. Whole-study results and caveats: Before onset, by a median of around 6.4 months, the model predicted ophthalmopathy.

Amplification yielded TCR beta CDR3 regions, with RNA transcripts as the source. TCR CDR3 underwent first-round RT-PCR with the HTBI primer set. TCRdb reprocessed the multiplex PCR reads via MiXCR and lists one record per CDR3 protein. Among around 240,000 distinct CDR3 sequences listed, about a sixth were seen once. Active moderate-to-severe ophthalmopathy, Clinical Activity Score at least 3, NOSPECS at least 4, under 3 months' duration. From more than 9 ml of fresh peripheral blood, PBMCs were isolated. This clonotype has at least ten counts. The antigen remains unidentified. V lost 0 bases, J lost 4 bases, and 5 bases stayed unmatched. This CDR3 has 16 amino acids. Germline V CDR1 and CDR2: SGHKS, YYEKEE (reference sequence).

This sequence was found in a woman under 30 with Graves' ophthalmopathy. The sequenced sample was blood. The chain couples TRBV5-5 to TRBJ1-5; TRBD1 aligns across 9 bases. CDR3 region: CASSLGTGERNQPQHF. In DNA form, the CDR3 reads TGTGCCAGCAGCTTGGGGACAGGGGAGAGGAATCAGCCCCAGCATTTT.